The next 9 T cell receptor beta chains were all read from a single sample in a study of cytomegalovirus exposure and HLA in healthy donors (TCRdb year 2017). Library method: the immunoSEQ multiplex PCR assay. The multiplex PCR relied on a mix of 60 forward primers for TCR Vbeta segments and 13 reverse primers for TCR Jbeta segments. As stored in TCRdb, this immuneACCESS dataset retains in-frame rearrangements with V and J assigned. A fraction of the clones does not appear; measured against another copy, unresolved V genes explain less than half of the discrepancy, and the remainder lacks a known reason. This sample holds under 110,000 clones; 75% were observed only once. Clones ranked in the top ten supply more than 9% of the sample. Input material: PBMCs. Receptors originate from a man aged 50-60 years in good health and CMV-seronegative.

The table lists this clone with a count of one. The chain joins TRBV19 to TRBJ1-5; 8 bases map to TRBD1. The CDR3 runs 14 residues. The junction had 6 bases not matched to a gene; V was cut back by 6 bases and J by 5 bases. Germline CDR1 and CDR2: LNHDA and SQIVND (reference sequence). Here the CDR3 reads CASRGQGDYQPQHF. Here the CDR3 DNA reads TGTGCCAGTAGAGGACAGGGCGATTATCAGCCCCAGCATTTT.

The V and J genes are TRBV27 and TRBJ2-1; 13 bases are a match to TRBD2. V dropped 10 bases and J dropped 4; count of bases not matched to a gene: 7. In germline, CDR1 is MNHEY, CDR2 SMNVEV (reference sequence). The CDR3 is 15 amino acids. The CDR3: CAIGPGLAGYNEQFF. Here the CDR3 DNA reads TGTGCCATCGGACCGGGACTAGCGGGATACAATGAGCAGTTCTTC.

CDR3 sequence (DNA): TGTGCCAGCAGCTTGGGGGAGGGAGCTTTCTTT. This sequence encodes CASSLGEGAFF. The chain recombines TRBV5-6 with TRBJ1-1; no definite D call. The V and J ends lost 0 bases and 10 bases respectively, with 7 bases between them. Germline assignment: CDR1 SGHDT and CDR2 YYEEEE. The CDR3 runs 11 residues.

A few counts support this clone. The J gene is TRBJ1-5, the V gene TRBV6-4; D uncertain. The CDR3 consists of 13 residues. Deletions cut 5 bases from V and 3 bases from J, with 8 bases between. Germline CDR1 reads MRHNA; CDR2 reads SNTAGT. As DNA, the CDR3 is TGTGCCAGCAGTAAGGAGATCAATCAGCCCCAGCATTTT. It translates to CASSKEINQPQHF.

The chain carries TRBV11-2 and TRBJ1-1; possibly TRBD1 for D (5 bases). V was cut by 7 bases and J by 3 bases, with 15 bases left in between. Germline CDR1 SGHAT, CDR2 FQNNGV. The CDR3 spans 14 residues. CDR3 bases: TGTGCCAGCACCACAGGTCCCCCATACACTGAAGCTTTCTTT. This translates into CASTTGPPYTEAFF.

The chain joins TRBV19 to TRBJ2-5, with TRBD1 matching 7 bases. The DNA matches TRBJ2-7 better at its end, which makes the J call doubtful. Germline loops: CDR1 LNHDA, CDR2 SQIVND (reference sequence). The CDR3 loop spans 15 amino acids. CDR3 sequence reads: CASSMGWTGTYEQYF. In nucleotides, the CDR3 is TGTGCCAGTAGTATGGGGTGGACAGGCACCTACGAGCAGTACTTC.

This clone was observed once. The chain recombines TRBV28 with TRBJ2-7; 10 bases are shared with TRBD1. J was trimmed by 5 bases and V by 2 bases; bases with no gene match: 3. The CDR3 sequence is 14 residues long. The germline CDR1 and CDR2 sequences are MDHEN and SYDVKM. In nucleotides, the CDR3 is TGTGCCAGCAGTTTAGTGGACAGGGGGGACGAGCAGTACTTC. The encoded protein is CASSLVDRGDEQYF.

The gene calls are TRBV18 and TRBJ2-7, with D possibly TRBD2 on 6 matching bases. Trimming cost V 8 bases and J 3 bases, with 14 bases left between them. This CDR3 comprises 13 residues. Germline V gives CDR1 KGHSH, CDR2 LQKENI. The CDR3 sequence: CASHGDSLYEQYF. The CDR3 region has the DNA TGTGCCAGCCACGGGGACTCCCTCTACGAGCAGTACTTC.

This chain links TRBV11-2 with TRBJ2-5; TRBD1 might be the D (6 bases). Looked up from germline, CDR1 is SGHAT and CDR2 is FQNNGV. The CDR3 has 15 residues. V shed 5 bases and J shed 5 bases, with 18 bases lying between them. The CDR3 here is CASSPTGSKSETQYF. The CDR3 coding sequence is TGTGCCAGCAGCCCTACAGGGAGTAAGTCGGAGACCCAGTACTTC.